The present T cell receptor (beta chain) was sequenced within a study of blood T cells in healthy people across ages. Study-level background: With template switching, about one barcoded beta molecule was captured per two T cells. The study's findings and limits: Per million T cells, the diversity of TCR beta decreased roughly linearly as age advanced. From one million sequenced T cells, diversity estimates were lower bounds.

The CDR3 runs to 15 residues. With 4 bases clipped from V and 7 bases from J, the junction kept 10 bases outside the gene matches. Germline CDR1 and CDR2: SGHKS and YYEKEE (reference sequence). Note on this clonotype: Antigen specificity is unknown.

Primed by a sample-barcoded 5' primer and a J-beta primer mix, a second PCR proceeded for about 7 to 11 cycles. In TCRdb, the 5' RACE reads were re-called with MiXCR into one record per CDR3 protein. The sample has about 900,000 distinct CDR3 sequences, 55% to 65% seen once. The origin of this receptor is a man aged 30 to 45 in good health. The rearrangement joins TRBV5-5 to TRBJ2-1, with 8 positions matching TRBD1. The sequencing sample was made of blood. CDR3: CASSPPDRDMNEQFF. The CDR3 coding sequence is TGTGCCAGCAGCCCCCCGGACAGGGACATGAATGAGCAGTTCTTC.